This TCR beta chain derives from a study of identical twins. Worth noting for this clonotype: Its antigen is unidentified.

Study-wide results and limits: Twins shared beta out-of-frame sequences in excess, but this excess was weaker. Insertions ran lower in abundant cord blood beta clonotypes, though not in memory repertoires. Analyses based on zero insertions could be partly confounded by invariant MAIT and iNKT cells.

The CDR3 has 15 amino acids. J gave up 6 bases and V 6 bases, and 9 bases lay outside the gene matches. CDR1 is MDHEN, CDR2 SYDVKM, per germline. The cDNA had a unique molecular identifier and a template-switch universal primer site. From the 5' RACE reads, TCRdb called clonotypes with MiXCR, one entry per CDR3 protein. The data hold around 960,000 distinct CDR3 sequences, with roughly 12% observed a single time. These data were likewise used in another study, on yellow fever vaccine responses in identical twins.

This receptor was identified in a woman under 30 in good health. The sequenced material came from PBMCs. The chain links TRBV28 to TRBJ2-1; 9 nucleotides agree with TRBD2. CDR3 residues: CASRSPGLAVNEQFF. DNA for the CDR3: TGTGCCAGCAGATCACCGGGACTAGCCGTCAATGAGCAGTTCTTC.